The TCR beta chain described here comes from a study of spatial heterogeneity in lung cancer. Time point described: sample taken at primary tumor resection. TCRdb passed the 5' RACE reads through MiXCR, listing each CDR3 protein once. Of some 44,000 distinct CDR3 sequences listed, around 15% are singletons. There are a few counts of this clonotype. The receptor's source is a male donor with early-stage non-small cell lung cancer. The material sequenced was PBMCs, taken at surgery.

The CDR3 nucleotides read TGTGCCAGCAGTTTTTGGGGGAGCCCCTACGAGCAGTACTTC. This translates into CASSFWGSPYEQYF. This chain links TRBV27 with TRBJ2-7, with D perhaps given as TRBD1 or TRBD2 (5 bases each). Germline V lookup: CDR1 MNHEY, CDR2 SMNVEV (reference sequence). The CDR3 extends over 14 amino acids. The V and J ends lost 3 bases and 2 bases respectively, with 11 bases between them.